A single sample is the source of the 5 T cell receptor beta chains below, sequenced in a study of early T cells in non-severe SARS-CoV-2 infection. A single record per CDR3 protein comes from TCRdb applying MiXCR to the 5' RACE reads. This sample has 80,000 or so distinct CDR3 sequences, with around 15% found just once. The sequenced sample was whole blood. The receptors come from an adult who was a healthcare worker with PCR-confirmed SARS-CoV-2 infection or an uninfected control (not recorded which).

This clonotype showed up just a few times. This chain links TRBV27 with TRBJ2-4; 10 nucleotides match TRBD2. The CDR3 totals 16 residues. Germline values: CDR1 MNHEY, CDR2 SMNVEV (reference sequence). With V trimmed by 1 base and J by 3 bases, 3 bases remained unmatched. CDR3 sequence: CASSLLSGGVKNIQYF. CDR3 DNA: TGTGCCAGCAGTTTATTGAGCGGGGGGGTCAAAAACATTCAGTACTTC.

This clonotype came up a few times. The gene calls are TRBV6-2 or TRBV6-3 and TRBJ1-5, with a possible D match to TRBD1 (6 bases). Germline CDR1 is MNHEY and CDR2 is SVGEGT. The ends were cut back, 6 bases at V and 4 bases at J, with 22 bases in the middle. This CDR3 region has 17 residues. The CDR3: CASRKGTPGSQNQPQHF. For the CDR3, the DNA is TGTGCCAGCAGGAAGGGGACACCCGGATCCCAAAATCAGCCCCAGCATTTT.

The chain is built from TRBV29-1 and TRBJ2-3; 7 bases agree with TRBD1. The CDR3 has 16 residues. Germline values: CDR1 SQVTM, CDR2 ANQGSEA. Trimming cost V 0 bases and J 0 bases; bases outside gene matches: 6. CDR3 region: CSVEDPWTGSTDTQYF. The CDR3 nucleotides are TGCAGCGTTGAAGACCCATGGACAGGTAGCACAGATACGCAGTATTTT.

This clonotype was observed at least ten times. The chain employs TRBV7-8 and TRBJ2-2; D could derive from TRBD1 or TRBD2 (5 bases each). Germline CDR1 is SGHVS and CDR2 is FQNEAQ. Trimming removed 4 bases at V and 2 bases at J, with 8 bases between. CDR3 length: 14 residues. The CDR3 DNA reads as TGTGCCAGCAGCTCCGGGACCAACACCGGGGAGCTGTTTTTT. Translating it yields CASSSGTNTGELFF.

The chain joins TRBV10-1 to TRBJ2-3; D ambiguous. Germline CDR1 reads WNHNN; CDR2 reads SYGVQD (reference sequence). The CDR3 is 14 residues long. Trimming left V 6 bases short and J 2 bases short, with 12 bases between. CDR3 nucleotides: TGCGCCAGCAGCGTGGAAGGGCACACAGATACGCAGTATTTT. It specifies CASSVEGHTDTQYF.